This record covers a single TCR beta chain. Its antigen remains unidentified. Germline CDR1 reads DFQATT; CDR2 reads SNEGSKA (reference sequence). This CDR3 spans 12 amino acids. V was shortened by 6 bases and J by 3 bases, with 8 bases between the two germline ends. Cells sorted as Tregs were CD4+, CD25+ and CD127-/low. Constant-region reverse primers amplified full-length variable regions, followed by semi-nested Nested Universal Primer A PCR. TCRdb re-analysed the 5' RACE reads in MiXCR, keeping a single row per CDR3 protein. The sample carries about 57,000 distinct CDR3 sequences, about 28% recorded once. Points from the study as a whole: The TCR gene usage of tumor memory CD4+ T cells clustered together with blood and lymph node memory CD4+ cells and with lymph node naive CD4+ cells. Tumor Tregs overlapped most with tumor, then blood, naive CD4+ cells. The larger-cohort validation was restricted to a single TCR beta V-J rearrangement rather than whole repertoires.

What was sequenced was tumor-infiltrating Tregs sorted from the breast tumor. The chain joins TRBV20-1 to TRBJ2-2; D is possibly TRBD1 (5 bases). The receptor comes from a female donor with breast cancer. The chain's CDR3 is CSALGHTGELFF. The DNA for the CDR3 is TGCAGTGCCCTGGGGCACACCGGGGAGCTGTTTTTT.